These 29 T cell receptor beta chains share one sample of origin, sequenced in a study of T cell repertoires in cytomegalovirus infection. TCRdb re-called the reads with MiXCR, one entry per CDR3 protein. Of 830,000 or so distinct CDR3 sequences listed, around a third are singletons. Their target antigens are unknown. This material consisted of cultured CD8+ T cells from PBMCs, taken from culture after CMV antigen stimulation. The receptors derive from a human donor in good health (CMV status not recorded). Some clones in this sample may be carry-over from other donors' samples.

J is TRBJ1-1 and V is TRBV19; tentatively, D is TRBD1 (5 bases). CDR3 length: 14 amino acids. The V end lost 6 bases, the J end lost 6 bases, and 17 bases lay between the germline ends. Germline V gene lookup returns CDR1 LNHDA and CDR2 SQIVND (reference sequence). CDR3 sequence (DNA): TGTGCCAGTAGGGAACAGGTTGGTTTAGCTGAAGCTTTCTTT. It codes for CASREQVGLAEAFF.

A note on this clonotype: A much larger clone is a single base away; this may be a read error. This sequence joins TRBV7-2 and TRBJ2-1; D is uncertain. CDR3 size: 15 residues. Looked up from germline, CDR1 is SGHTA and CDR2 is FQGNSA. The CDR3 region has the DNA TGTGCCAGCAGCCCTTTTTTCATGTCCTACAATGGGCAGTTCTTC. This sequence encodes CASSPFFMSYNGQFF.

The chain combines TRBV25-1 with TRBJ1-2, with D perhaps matching TRBD1 (5 bases). This CDR3 contains 13 residues. The germline V and J ends were trimmed by 5 bases and 8 bases, with 15 bases remaining between them. Looked up from germline, CDR1 is MGHDK and CDR2 is SYGVNS. The CDR3, as DNA: TGTGCCAGCAGTCTCCGACAGTCCCAGGGCTACACCTTC. It is translated as CASSLRQSQGYTF.

The CDR3 region is CASSFITGAGGELFF. The CDR3 DNA reads as TGTGCCAGCAGCTTCATAACGGGGGCGGGCGGGGAGCTGTTTTTT. V usage is TRBV7-6 and J usage is TRBJ2-2; possibly TRBD1 or TRBD2 for D (6 bases each). V was shortened by 3 bases and J by 7 bases, with 15 bases between the two germline ends. Germline CDR1 is SGHVS and CDR2 is FNYEAQ. The CDR3 is 15 amino acids.

The J gene is TRBJ2-3, the V gene TRBV6-1, with D possibly matching TRBD2 (6 bases). This CDR3 comprises 13 residues. V gave up 3 bases and J gave up 6 bases, with 10 bases separating them. CDR1 is MNHNS, CDR2 SASEGT, per germline. DNA of the CDR3: TGTGCCAGCAGTGATGGAGGGATTGATACGCAGTATTTT. Its translation: CASSDGGIDTQYF.

Comments on this clonotype: At one end, the junction sequence differs from germline, possibly due to a read error. The chain carries TRBV7-7 and TRBJ2-2; unclear D gene. CDR3 size: 13 residues. Germline values: CDR1 SSHAT, CDR2 FNYEAQ (reference sequence). DNA for the CDR3: TGTGCTAGCAGACCTGGGGTCACCGGGGAGCTGTTTTTT. Translated, it gives CASRPGVTGELFF.

This clonotype was counted a few times. V usage is TRBV7-9 and J usage is TRBJ2-7; a possible D gene is TRBD2 (5 bases). The V end lost 1 base, the J end lost 4 bases, and 17 bases lay between the germline ends. The CDR3 is 16 amino acids. From germline, CDR1 is SEHNR and CDR2 FQNEAQ (reference sequence). The CDR3 is CASSLGSIGNPYEQYF. The CDR3 nucleotides read TGTGCCAGCAGCTTAGGTAGCATCGGGAATCCATACGAGCAGTACTTC.

Of note for this clonotype: A read error may explain this, as a much larger clone is one base away. The genes are TRBV20-1 and TRBJ1-2; D call uncertain. V dropped 2 bases and J dropped 5 bases, with 15 bases sitting between them. The CDR3 consists of 14 residues. Germline CDR1 and CDR2: DFQATT and SNEGSKA (reference sequence). The CDR3: CSARPWGGRYGYTF. In DNA form, the CDR3 reads TGCAGTGCTAGACCCTGGGGAGGGAGGTATGGCTACACCTTC.

This rearrangement joins TRBV6-1 to TRBJ1-2; 9 positions match TRBD1. CDR1 and CDR2 (germline): MNHNS, SASEGT. The CDR3 loop spans 15 amino acids. The ends lost 7 bases at V and 2 bases at J; junction bases unmatched: 8. The chain's CDR3 is CASIHRGRLNYGYTF. In DNA, the CDR3 is TGTGCCAGCATTCACAGGGGGCGTCTCAACTATGGCTACACCTTC.

This clonotype was recorded once. The rearrangement joins TRBV4-1 to TRBJ1-2; D unclear. Per the germline V gene, CDR1 is MGHRA and CDR2 is YSYEKL. V shed 0 bases and J shed 8 bases, with 13 bases lying between them. The CDR3 runs to 14 residues. Here the CDR3 reads CASSQESAGMGYTF. The CDR3 DNA follows: TGCGCCAGCAGCCAAGAGTCCGCCGGGATGGGCTACACCTTC.

This clonotype has a handful of counts. V gene TRBV27 combines with J gene TRBJ1-2, with unresolved D. V was pared by 2 bases and J by 3 bases, with 13 bases between. CDR3 length: 15 residues. Germline CDR1 reads MNHEY; CDR2 reads SMNVEV (reference sequence). The CDR3 DNA reads as TGTGCCAGCAGTTTAGTGGGAGGAGGCGACTATGGCTACACCTTC. It encodes CASSLVGGGDYGYTF.

This clonotype was seen a few times. This chain links TRBV11-2 with TRBJ2-3; 10 nucleotides align to TRBD2. The ends lost 4 bases at V and 5 bases at J; junction bases unmatched: 12. The V gene's germline CDR1 is SGHAT and CDR2 FQNNGV. CDR3 length equals 17 residues. The CDR3 bases are TGTGCCAGCAGCTCCCCCAGGCTAGCGGGGGTGGAAGATACGCAGTATTTT. Amino acid sequence: CASSSPRLAGVEDTQYF.

The chain employs TRBV28 and TRBJ1-4; 11 nucleotides match TRBD1. This CDR3 is built from 17 residues. V was pared by 2 bases and J by 4 bases, with 6 bases of the junction left unmatched. In germline, CDR1 is MDHEN, CDR2 SYDVKM. In nucleotides, the CDR3 is TGTGCCAGCAGTTTAACCGGACAGGGGGCAATTAATGAAAAACTGTTTTTT. Its translation: CASSLTGQGAINEKLFF.

This clonotype showed up just a few times. This chain connects TRBV7-9 to TRBJ1-2; 12 bases match TRBD1. The V gene's germline CDR1 is SEHNR and CDR2 FQNEAQ (reference sequence). CDR3 length equals 15 residues. After removal of 4 bases from V and 8 bases from J, the junction contained 8 bases not matched to a gene. DNA for the CDR3: TGTGCCAGCAGCTCCACGGGACAGGGGGCGACAGGCTACACCTTC. It codes for CASSSTGQGATGYTF.

This clonotype has only one observation. This chain links TRBV5-6 with TRBJ1-1, with D unresolved. The CDR3 is 12 amino acids. Germline V gene data show CDR1 as SGHDT and CDR2 as YYEEEE. V gave up 2 bases and J gave up 7 bases, with 9 bases separating them. DNA of the CDR3: TGTGCCAGCAGCTTCAGGACGGTTGAAGCTTTCTTT. The encoded protein is CASSFRTVEAFF.

The chain combines TRBV19 with TRBJ1-1, with D perhaps TRBD1 (6 bases). Trimming removed 5 bases from V and 5 bases from J, with 15 bases in between. The CDR3 spans 14 residues. The germline V gene encodes CDR1 LNHDA and CDR2 SQIVND (reference sequence). The CDR3 here is CASSPGTIITEAFF. Here the CDR3 DNA reads TGTGCCAGTAGTCCCGGGACAATTATTACTGAAGCTTTCTTT. Together with reference TRBV19 and TRBJ1-1, the CDR3 gives the full variable domain: DGGITQSPKYLFRKEGQNVTLSCEQNLNHDAMYWYRQDPGQGLRLIYYSQIVNDFQKGDIAEGYSVSREKKESFPLTVTSAQKNPTAFYLCASSPGTIITEAFFGQGTRLTVV.

This chain links TRBV11-2 with TRBJ2-7; 9 nucleotides match TRBD1. CDR1 and CDR2 (germline): SGHAT, FQNNGV. Trimming cost V 5 bases and J 2 bases; bases outside gene matches: 7. This CDR3 has 15 amino acids. The CDR3, as DNA: TGTGCCAGCAGCCGTACCGGGACAGGGACCTACGAGCAGTACTTC. Translation gives CASSRTGTGTYEQYF. Using reference TRBV11-2 and TRBJ2-7 for the parts outside the CDR3, the full variable domain is EAGVAQSPRYKIIEKRQSVAFWCNPISGHATLYWYQQILGQGPKLLIQFQNNGVVDDSQLPKDRFSAERLKGVDSTLKIQPAKLEDSAVYLCASSRTGTGTYEQYFGPGTRLTVT.

This chain joins TRBV5-1 and TRBJ1-4; D is ambiguous. The germline V gene encodes CDR1 SGHRS and CDR2 YFSETQ. V was shortened by 4 bases and J by 7 bases, with 8 bases between the two germline ends. The CDR3 covers 12 residues. Here the CDR3 reads CASSGDTEKLFF. As DNA, the CDR3 is TGCGCCAGCAGCGGAGACACTGAAAAACTGTTTTTT. Together with reference TRBV5-1 and TRBJ1-4, the CDR3 gives the full variable domain: KAGVTQTPRYLIKTRGQQVTLSCSPISGHRSVSWYQQTPGQGLQFLFEYFSETQRNKGNFPGRFSGRQFSNSRSEMNVSTLELGDSALYLCASSGDTEKLFFGSGTQLSVL.

This clonotype was detected many times. V is TRBV7-6 and J is TRBJ1-5; D ambiguous. Germline values: CDR1 SGHVS, CDR2 FNYEAQ. Trimming took 1 base from V and 2 from J, leaving 15 bases between them. The CDR3 contains 17 residues. In nucleotides, the CDR3 is TGTGCCAGCAGCTTAGAGGCGGTTCTGAATGGCAATCAGCCCCAGCATTTT. It encodes CASSLEAVLNGNQPQHF.

The J gene is TRBJ2-2, the V gene TRBV7-9, with 7 bases aligning to TRBD2. The germline V gene has CDR1 SEHNR and CDR2 FQNEAQ (reference sequence). This CDR3 is built from 20 residues. After removal of 4 bases from V and 0 bases from J, the junction contained 17 bases not matched to a gene. The CDR3, as DNA: TGTGCCAGCAGCTCGGCTAGCGGCCCAACACTTTTCGCGAACACCGGGGAGCTGTTTTTT. Its protein product is CASSSASGPTLFANTGELFF. The complete variable domain, with remaining parts taken from reference TRBV7-9 and TRBJ2-2, reads DTGVSQNPRHKITKRGQNVTFRCDPISEHNRLYWYRQTLGQGPEFLTYFQNEAQLEKSRLLSDRFSAERPKGSFSTLEIQRTEQGDSAMYLCASSSASGPTLFANTGELFFGEGSRLTVL.

The V and J genes are TRBV6-2 or TRBV6-3 and TRBJ1-6; D is unclear. CDR3 length equals 14 residues. V was shortened by 2 bases and J by 7 bases, with 9 bases between the two germline ends. Germline V gene sequence: CDR1 MNHEY, CDR2 SVGEGT. As DNA, the CDR3 is TGTGCCAGCAGTTACGAAGGGTTGAATTCACCCCTCCACTTT. Translating gives CASSYEGLNSPLHF.

The rearrangement links TRBV6-1 to TRBJ1-5; 8 bases line up with TRBD1. CDR3 length equals 14 residues. V lost 8 bases to trimming and J lost 5 bases; unmatched junction nucleotides: 8. Germline V lookup: CDR1 MNHNS, CDR2 SASEGT. Here the CDR3 DNA reads TGTGCCAGCGAAGGGGACAGGAGGGATCAGCCCCAGCATTTT. Its protein is CASEGDRRDQPQHF.

This clonotype has a handful of counts. This chain links TRBV27 with TRBJ2-7, with unresolved D. Trimming removed 5 bases from V and 0 bases from J, with 11 bases in between. The CDR3 sequence is 14 residues long. Germline CDR1 is MNHEY and CDR2 is SMNVEV (reference sequence). In DNA form, the CDR3 reads TGTGCCAGCAGTCCCGGACCCCGCTCCTACGAGCAGTACGTC. Translated: CASSPGPRSYEQYV.

Only a few counts were recorded for this clonotype. The chain has TRBV7-6 and TRBJ2-5; D possibly corresponds to TRBD2 (5 bases). CDR1 and CDR2 (germline): SGHVS, FNYEAQ. The V and J ends lost 5 bases and 4 bases respectively, with 11 bases between them. The CDR3 has 13 amino acids. CDR3 nucleotide sequence: TGTGCCAGCAGCCCGTCTGCGGGAGAGACCCAGTACTTC. This codes for CASSPSAGETQYF.

Many counts were recorded for this clonotype. This sequence joins TRBV6-1 and TRBJ1-1; D gene uncertain. V lost 3 bases and J 0 bases, leaving 11 bases between the germline ends. CDR3 length: 15 amino acids. Germline-derived CDR1 and CDR2 are MNHNS and SASEGT. The CDR3 loop reads CASSEDNGMNTEAFF. In DNA form, the CDR3 reads TGTGCCAGCAGTGAGGATAATGGAATGAACACTGAAGCTTTCTTT.

In this sample, this clonotype turned up a few times. The genes are TRBV25-1 and TRBJ2-7; D tentatively fits TRBD1 or TRBD2 (5 bases each). The CDR3 runs to 15 residues. In germline, CDR1 is MGHDK, CDR2 SYGVNS. Trimming cost V 5 bases and J 3 bases, with 17 bases left between them. The CDR3 bases are TGTGCCAGCAGTCCAGGGTCCGGGGCCCTCTACGAGCAGTACGTC. As protein: CASSPGSGALYEQYV.

V gene TRBV19 combines with J gene TRBJ1-6; no clear D gene. V lost 1 base and J lost 15, with 13 bases in between. There are 13 residues in the CDR3. CDR1 and CDR2 from the germline V gene are LNHDA and SQIVND (reference sequence). Here the CDR3 reads CASSIGRFPHLHF. As DNA, the CDR3 is TGTGCCAGTAGTATAGGACGCTTTCCCCACCTCCACTTT.

This chain uses TRBV28 with TRBJ2-2; unclear D gene. The CDR3 covers 13 residues. The ends were cut back, 3 bases at V and 7 bases at J, with 9 bases in the middle. Germline CDR1 MDHEN, CDR2 SYDVKM. The CDR3 sequence: CASSLVTVGELFF. In DNA form, the CDR3 reads TGTGCCAGCAGTTTGGTTACAGTCGGGGAGCTGTTTTTT.

The CDR3 loop reads CASSVDARGRTGNTIYF. The CDR3 nucleotides are TGTGCCAGCAGCGTAGACGCCAGGGGAAGAACTGGAAACACCATATATTTT. J is TRBJ1-3 and V is TRBV9, with D perhaps TRBD1 (6 bases). This CDR3 region has 17 residues. Germline V gene sequence: CDR1 SGDLS, CDR2 YYNGEE. Trimming removed 0 bases at V and 2 bases at J, with 15 bases between.